The sample holds many counts of the clone carrying this T cell receptor (beta chain). Its antigen is as yet unknown. This sample is drawn from a study of T cells after yellow fever vaccination. Study-wide points: Post-booster reappearance was seen for most primary-vaccination clones (around 97% CD4, roughly 91% CD8). CD4 and CD8 compartments shared a small share of clonotypes, likely from convergent recombination. Abundant contaminating clonotypes from the bulk population could appear in FACS-sorted repertoires.

The CDR3 covers 13 residues. Germline assignment: CDR1 MRHNA and CDR2 SNTAGT. Trimming shortened V by 3 bases and J by 4 bases, and 8 bases separated the two germline ends. TCRdb fed the 5' RACE reads into MiXCR, producing one record per CDR3 protein. The sample contains 110,000 to 150,000 distinct CDR3 sequences, 5% to 7.5% of which appear only once. This receptor was obtained from a man in his thirties or forties who received the YFV17D yellow fever vaccine. Sequencing was performed on CD4+ T cells sorted from PBMCs, taken 10 days after the yellow fever booster vaccination. The chain couples TRBV6-4 to TRBJ2-3; tentatively, D is TRBD2 (6 bases). CDR3 region: CASSEERADTQYF. The CDR3 DNA follows: TGTGCCAGCAGTGAAGAGCGGGCAGATACGCAGTATTTT.